One and the same sample provided the 21 T cell receptor beta chains below, sequenced in a study of T cells in tuberculosis. TCRdb keeps only in-frame clones here, not all; method: immunoSEQ multiplex PCR. The sample includes more than 30,000 clones, almost 95% of them seen just once. The sequenced sample consisted of PBMCs. The receptors stem from a donor aged 10-29 years with latent tuberculosis or without tuberculosis infection. Some clones in this sample may be carry-over from other donors' samples.

The genes are TRBV4-3 and TRBJ1-1; D is uncertain. The CDR3 loop spans 16 amino acids. The V gene lost 1 base and the J gene lost 6 bases, with 18 bases spanning the gap. Looked up from germline, CDR1 is LGHNA and CDR2 is YSLEER. In DNA, the CDR3 is TGCGCCAGCAGCCAAGGGGGTAGCGGTGCTTGGTCTGAAGCTTTCTTT. This encodes CASSQGGSGAWSEAFF.

The rearrangement joins TRBV27 to TRBJ1-1; 9 bases fit TRBD1. V was clipped by 5 bases and J by 0 bases; unmatched bases: 4. Germline-derived CDR1 and CDR2 are MNHEY and SMNVEV (reference sequence). The CDR3 is 15 residues long. CDR3 nucleotides: TGTGCCAGCAGTGAGGGACAGGGTTTGAACACTGAAGCTTTCTTT. Its protein product is CASSEGQGLNTEAFF.

This chain connects TRBV30 to TRBJ2-5; D uncertain. V was cut by 3 bases and J by 4 bases, with 6 bases left in between. The germline CDR1 and CDR2 sequences are GTSNPN and SVGIG (reference sequence). The CDR3 covers 11 residues. The CDR3 DNA reads as TGTGCCTGGAGGGCAAGAGAGACCCAGTACTTC. It codes for CAWRARETQYF.

This clone appeared once. V gene TRBV5-1 combines with J gene TRBJ2-2; maybe TRBD1 (6 bases). CDR3 size: 16 residues. The V gene's germline CDR1 is SGHRS and CDR2 YFSETQ. Trimming took off 2 bases at V and 4 bases at J, with 15 bases between the two ends. The CDR3: CASSLNRASSTGELFF. The CDR3 DNA sequence: TGCGCCAGCAGCTTAAACAGGGCCTCGAGCACCGGGGAGCTGTTTTTT.

This clone showed up just once. The chain carries TRBV6-6 and TRBJ2-2; D is unclear. The germline gives CDR1 MNHNY, CDR2 SVGAGI (reference sequence). The CDR3 is 16 amino acids. V lost 0 bases and J 3 bases, leaving 11 bases between the germline ends. The CDR3 coding sequence is TGTGCCAGCAGTTACTCGAAAGCCCGGGACACCGGGGAGCTGTTTTTT. This gives the protein CASSYSKARDTGELFF.

The gene calls are TRBV5-1 and TRBJ2-1; no definite D call. This CDR3 contains 13 residues. The V gene lost 6 bases and the J gene lost 5 bases, with 12 bases spanning the gap. In germline, CDR1 is SGHRS, CDR2 YFSETQ. In DNA form, the CDR3 reads TGCGCCAGCAAACCGGTGGTGAACAATGAGCAGTTCTTC. Translated, it gives CASKPVVNNEQFF.

The V gene is TRBV9, the J gene TRBJ2-6, with 7 bases lining up with TRBD1. The ends lost 0 bases at V and 2 bases at J; junction bases unmatched: 2. This CDR3 is 16 amino acids long. From germline, CDR1 is SGDLS and CDR2 YYNGEE. The CDR3 protein is CASSVGGGPGANVLTF. CDR3 sequence (DNA): TGTGCCAGCAGCGTAGGAGGGGGCCCTGGGGCCAACGTCCTGACTTTC.

The gene calls are TRBV7-8 and TRBJ2-5, with D tentatively TRBD2 (5 bases). From germline, CDR1 is SGHVS and CDR2 FQNEAQ. Deletions cut 0 bases from V and 2 bases from J, with 7 bases between. The CDR3 extends over 14 amino acids. The CDR3 DNA follows: TGTGCCAGCAGCTTAGCGGGGAGACAAGAGACCCAGTACTTC. As protein: CASSLAGRQETQYF.

The chain combines TRBV19 with TRBJ1-1, with 7 nucleotides matching TRBD1. Unmatched junction bases numbered 4, after V lost 0 bases and J lost 0 bases. CDR1 and CDR2 (germline): LNHDA, SQIVND (reference sequence). The CDR3 sequence is 16 residues long. The CDR3 nucleotides read TGTGCCAGTAGTATAGAGGGGACAGATATGAACACTGAAGCTTTCTTT. It encodes CASSIEGTDMNTEAFF.

This chain joins TRBV7-9 and TRBJ2-7; TRBD1 aligns across 7 bases. There are 14 residues in the CDR3. Germline CDR1 is SEHNR and CDR2 is FQNEAQ (reference sequence). Trimming removed 4 bases from V and 3 bases from J; junction bases left unmatched: 6. CDR3 protein: CASSSLTGSYEQYF. DNA for the CDR3: TGTGCCAGCAGCTCACTGACAGGGAGCTACGAGCAGTACTTC.

The chain links TRBV15 to TRBJ2-3, with 7 positions matching TRBD2. The length of the CDR3 is 19 residues. Germline V gene lookup returns CDR1 LNHNV and CDR2 YYDKDF (reference sequence). The V gene end was trimmed by 1 base and the J gene end by 0 bases; junction bases not matched to a gene: 13. The chain's CDR3 is CATSRVQAGSFPSTDTQYF. In nucleotides, the CDR3 is TGTGCCACCAGCAGAGTGCAAGCGGGGAGTTTCCCTAGCACAGATACGCAGTATTTT.

The V gene is TRBV6-1, the J gene TRBJ1-1; TRBD1 agrees at 10 bases. The V segment lost 4 bases and the J segment 6 bases; nucleotides outside the gene matches: 11. The CDR3 loop spans 16 amino acids. The V gene's germline CDR1 is MNHNS and CDR2 SASEGT. The DNA for the CDR3 is TGTGCCAGCAGTGCCCCGGGACAGGGGCTTGGCGCTGAAGCTTTCTTT. Translation: CASSAPGQGLGAEAFF.

The CDR3: CASLLDRIYEQYF. The CDR3 DNA is TGTGCCAGCCTCCTCGACAGAATCTACGAGCAGTACTTC. J is TRBJ2-7 and V is TRBV6-1, with TRBD1 as a possible D gene (5 bases). The germline gives CDR1 MNHNS, CDR2 SASEGT. The CDR3 length is 13 residues. The V and J ends lost 8 bases and 3 bases respectively, with 14 bases between them.

This chain joins TRBV7-2 and TRBJ1-1; 8 nucleotides agree with TRBD1. From germline, CDR1 is SGHTA and CDR2 FQGNSA. J lost 5 bases, V lost 4 bases, and 3 bases had no gene match. The CDR3 totals 13 residues. CDR3 bases: TGTGCCAGCAGCTCACAGGGGGGGACTGAAGCTTTCTTT. It codes for CASSSQGGTEAFF.

The V call is TRBV7-9, the J call TRBJ2-4, with 7 bases that match TRBD2. The CDR3 is made up of 17 amino acids. In germline, CDR1 is SEHNR, CDR2 FQNEAQ (reference sequence). Trimming at V came to 5 bases and at J to 6 bases, leaving 16 bases not matched to a gene. The CDR3 DNA reads as TGTGCCAGCAGCGGCGGGACGGGGGGAGGAAGGGGAAACATTCAGTACTTC. This encodes CASSGGTGGGRGNIQYF.

The chain combines TRBV30 with TRBJ2-3, with TRBD2 identical over 12 bases. CDR1 and CDR2 (germline): GTSNPN, SVGIG (reference sequence). This CDR3 has 17 residues. The J segment lost 0 bases and the V segment lost 0 bases, leaving 4 bases of the junction unmatched. CDR3 loop: CAWSVGLAGGSTDTQYF. For the CDR3, the DNA is TGTGCCTGGAGTGTAGGCCTAGCGGGGGGGAGCACAGATACGCAGTATTTT.

This sequence joins TRBV6-6 and TRBJ2-3; possibly TRBD2 for D (6 bases). Germline CDR1 reads MNHNY; CDR2 reads SVGAGI (reference sequence). V lost 4 bases and J 6 bases, leaving 20 bases between the germline ends. The CDR3 runs to 16 residues. DNA for the CDR3: TGTGCCAGCAGTTCGCTCGGTGTGGGTGGGGGGGATACGCAGTATTTT. It encodes CASSSLGVGGGDTQYF.

This chain links TRBV7-3 with TRBJ2-2, with TRBD2 identical over 10 bases. Germline values: CDR1 SGHTA, CDR2 FQGTGA. V shed 4 bases, J shed 5 bases, and the junction held 7 bases outside the gene matches. The CDR3 loop spans 16 amino acids. The DNA of the CDR3 is TGTGCCAGCAGCTCCCAGCGGGGGGGCCCTACCGGGGAGCTGTTTTTT. This sequence encodes CASSSQRGGPTGELFF.

The V gene is TRBV4-1, the J gene TRBJ1-5; D gene uncertain. The CDR3 contains 13 residues. From germline, CDR1 is MGHRA and CDR2 YSYEKL. Trimming shortened V by 4 bases and J by 3 bases, and 7 bases separated the two germline ends. The CDR3 reads CASSPTLNQPQHF. The CDR3 bases are TGCGCCAGCAGCCCTACGCTCAATCAGCCCCAGCATTTT.

This clone was counted a few times. This chain joins TRBV9 and TRBJ2-2; 12 nucleotides agree with TRBD2. Germline V gene sequence: CDR1 SGDLS, CDR2 YYNGEE. The trim removed 0 bases at V and 7 bases at J, leaving 7 bases unmatched. CDR3 length: 17 amino acids. The CDR3 coding sequence is TGTGCCAGCAGCGTAGATTGGCTAGCGGGGGGGAACGGGGAGCTGTTTTTT. Protein: CASSVDWLAGGNGELFF. Supplemented by reference TRBV9 and TRBJ2-2, the full variable domain reads DSGVTQTPKHLITATGQRVTLRCSPRSGDLSVYWYQQSLDQGLQFLIQYYNGEERAKGNILERFSAQQFPDLHSELNLSSLELGDSALYFCASSVDWLAGGNGELFFGEGSRLTVL.

This chain joins TRBV7-2 and TRBJ2-5; 13 nucleotides agree with TRBD2. Germline CDR1 is SGHTA and CDR2 is FQGNSA. The CDR3 is 16 amino acids. The V gene end was trimmed by 3 bases and the J gene end by 7 bases; junction bases not matched to a gene: 8. CDR3 sequence reads: CASSFPGLAGKRTQYF. The CDR3 DNA is TGTGCCAGCAGCTTTCCGGGACTAGCGGGGAAAAGGACCCAGTACTTC.